This T cell receptor beta chain emerged from a study of cytomegalovirus exposure and HLA in healthy donors. Study-wide results and limits: Data from an earlier analysis indicated that most TCR beta V segments were productive either about 87% or about 30% of the time. Among the CMV-associated chains, a few were confirmed in vitro as specific for CMV antigens.

Worth noting for this clone: Its specificity is unknown.

The PCR made use of 60 Vbeta and 13 Jbeta primers. Repertoires were generated with immunoSEQ multiplex PCR, while TCRdb's copy carries only in-frame clones and drops some. The sample carries 150,000 to 200,000 clones, more than 70% recorded once. CDR3 length equals 14 residues. CDR1 and CDR2 from the germline V gene are MNHNY and SVGAGI (reference sequence). The V and J ends lost 5 bases and 6 bases respectively, with 17 bases between them. Sequenced input: PBMCs. The receptor was derived from a male donor in good health and CMV-seropositive. The V gene is TRBV6-6, the J gene TRBJ2-7; a weak D match, TRBD2 (5 bases). The CDR3 region has the DNA TGTGCCAGCAGTCCCCAGGAGAAGCGGACCGAGCAGTACTTC. This sequence encodes CASSPQEKRTEQYF.